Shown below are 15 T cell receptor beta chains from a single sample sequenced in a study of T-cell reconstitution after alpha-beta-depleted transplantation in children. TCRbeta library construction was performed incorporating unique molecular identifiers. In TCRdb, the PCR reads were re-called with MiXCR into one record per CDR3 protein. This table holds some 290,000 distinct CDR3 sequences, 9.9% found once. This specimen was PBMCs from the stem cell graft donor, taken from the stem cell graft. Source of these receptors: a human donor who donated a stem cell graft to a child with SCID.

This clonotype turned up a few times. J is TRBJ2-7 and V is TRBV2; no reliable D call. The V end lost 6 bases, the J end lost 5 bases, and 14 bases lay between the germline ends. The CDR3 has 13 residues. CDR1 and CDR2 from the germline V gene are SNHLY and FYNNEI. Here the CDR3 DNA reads TGTGCCAGCAGGGGTCTGGGTCCGGACGAGCAGTACTTC. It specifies CASRGLGPDEQYF.

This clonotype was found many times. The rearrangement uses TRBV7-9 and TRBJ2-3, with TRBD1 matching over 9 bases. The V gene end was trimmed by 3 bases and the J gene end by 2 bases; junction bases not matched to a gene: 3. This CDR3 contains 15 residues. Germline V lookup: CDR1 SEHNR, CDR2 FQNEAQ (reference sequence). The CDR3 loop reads CASSFRTGVTDTQYF. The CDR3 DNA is TGTGCCAGCAGCTTCAGGACAGGGGTCACAGATACGCAGTATTTT.

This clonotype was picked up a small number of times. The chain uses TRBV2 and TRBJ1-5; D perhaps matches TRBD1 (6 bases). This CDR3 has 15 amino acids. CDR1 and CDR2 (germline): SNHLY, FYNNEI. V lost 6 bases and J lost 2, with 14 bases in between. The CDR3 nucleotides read TGTGCCAGCAGGGCGGACAGTGAAGGCAATCAGCCCCAGCATTTT. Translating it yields CASRADSEGNQPQHF. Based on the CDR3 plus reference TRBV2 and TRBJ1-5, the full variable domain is EPEVTQTPSHQVTQMGQEVILRCVPISNHLYFYWYRQILGQKVEFLVSFYNNEISEKSEIFDDQFSVERPDGSNFTLKIRSTKLEDSAMYFCASRADSEGNQPQHFGDGTRLSIL.

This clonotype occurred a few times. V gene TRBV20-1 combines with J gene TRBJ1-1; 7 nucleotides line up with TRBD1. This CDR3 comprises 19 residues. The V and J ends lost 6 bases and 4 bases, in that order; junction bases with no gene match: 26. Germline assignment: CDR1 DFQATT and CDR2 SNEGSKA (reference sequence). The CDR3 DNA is TGCAGTGCAAATCAACAGGGGCCGGGAGATGGGTGGCCCCGCACTGAAGCTTTCTTT. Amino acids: CSANQQGPGDGWPRTEAFF.

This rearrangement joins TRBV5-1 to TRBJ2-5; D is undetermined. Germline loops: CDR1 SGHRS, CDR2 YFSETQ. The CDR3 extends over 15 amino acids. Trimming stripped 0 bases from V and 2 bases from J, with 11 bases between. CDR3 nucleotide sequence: TGCGCCAGCAGCTTGGGGCGCGCAAGACAAGAGACCCAGTACTTC. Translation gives CASSLGRARQETQYF.

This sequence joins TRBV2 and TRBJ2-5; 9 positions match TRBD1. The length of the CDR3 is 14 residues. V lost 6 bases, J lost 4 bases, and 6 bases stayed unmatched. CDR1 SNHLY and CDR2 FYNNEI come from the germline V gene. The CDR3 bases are TGTGCCAGCAGGCCAACAGGGGGCCGAGAGACCCAGTACTTC. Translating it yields CASRPTGGRETQYF.

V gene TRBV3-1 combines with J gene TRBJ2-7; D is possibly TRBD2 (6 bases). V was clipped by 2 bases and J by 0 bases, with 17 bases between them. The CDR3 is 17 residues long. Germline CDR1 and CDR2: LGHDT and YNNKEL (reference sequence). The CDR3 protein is CASSQKVRLGFSYEQYF. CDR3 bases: TGTGCCAGCAGCCAAAAAGTACGACTAGGGTTCTCCTACGAGCAGTACTTC.

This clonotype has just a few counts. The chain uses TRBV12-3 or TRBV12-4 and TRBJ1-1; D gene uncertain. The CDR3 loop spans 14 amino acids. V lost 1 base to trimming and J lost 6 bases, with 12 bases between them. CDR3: CASSLVPGRAEAFF. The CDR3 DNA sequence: TGTGCCAGCAGTTTAGTACCAGGTAGAGCTGAAGCTTTCTTT.

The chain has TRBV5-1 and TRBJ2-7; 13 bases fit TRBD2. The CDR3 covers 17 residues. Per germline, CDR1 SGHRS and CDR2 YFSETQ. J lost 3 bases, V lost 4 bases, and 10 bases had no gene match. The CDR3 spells CASSQLAGGITYYEQYF. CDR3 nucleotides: TGCGCCAGCAGCCAACTAGCGGGGGGGATAACATACTACGAGCAGTACTTC.

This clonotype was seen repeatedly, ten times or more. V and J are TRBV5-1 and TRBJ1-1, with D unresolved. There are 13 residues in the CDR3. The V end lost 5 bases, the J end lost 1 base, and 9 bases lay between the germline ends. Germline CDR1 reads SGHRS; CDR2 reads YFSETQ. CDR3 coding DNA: TGCGCCAGCAGGGTTACAGAGAACACTGAAGCTTTCTTT. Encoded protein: CASRVTENTEAFF.

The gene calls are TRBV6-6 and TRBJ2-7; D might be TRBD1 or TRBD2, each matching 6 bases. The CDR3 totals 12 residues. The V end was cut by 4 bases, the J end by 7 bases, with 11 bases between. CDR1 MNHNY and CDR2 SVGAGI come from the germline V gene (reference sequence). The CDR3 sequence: CASSSEGGEQYF. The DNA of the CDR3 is TGTGCCAGCAGTTCGGAGGGGGGAGAGCAGTACTTC.

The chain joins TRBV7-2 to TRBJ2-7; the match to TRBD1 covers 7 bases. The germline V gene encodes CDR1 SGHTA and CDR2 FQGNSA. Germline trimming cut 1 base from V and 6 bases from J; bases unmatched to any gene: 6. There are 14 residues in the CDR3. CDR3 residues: CASSLGTGLPEQYF. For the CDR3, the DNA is TGTGCCAGCAGCTTAGGGACAGGCCTCCCCGAGCAGTACTTC.

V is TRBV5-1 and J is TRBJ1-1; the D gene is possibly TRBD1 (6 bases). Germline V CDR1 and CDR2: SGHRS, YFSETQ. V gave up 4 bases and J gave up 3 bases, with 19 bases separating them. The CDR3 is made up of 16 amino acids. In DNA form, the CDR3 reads TGCGCCAGCAGCCTACCAAAGGGACAAATTTACACTGAAGCTTTCTTT. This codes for CASSLPKGQIYTEAFF. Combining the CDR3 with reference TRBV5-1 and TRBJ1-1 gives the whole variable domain KAGVTQTPRYLIKTRGQQVTLSCSPISGHRSVSWYQQTPGQGLQFLFEYFSETQRNKGNFPGRFSGRQFSNSRSEMNVSTLELGDSALYLCASSLPKGQIYTEAFFGQGTRLTVV.

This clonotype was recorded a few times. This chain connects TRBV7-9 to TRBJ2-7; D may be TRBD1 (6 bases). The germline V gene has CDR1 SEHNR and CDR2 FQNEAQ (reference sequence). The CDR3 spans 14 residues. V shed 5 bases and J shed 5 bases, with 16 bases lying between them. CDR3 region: CASSQGTPWNEQYF. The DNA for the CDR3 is TGTGCCAGCAGCCAAGGGACACCGTGGAACGAGCAGTACTTC.

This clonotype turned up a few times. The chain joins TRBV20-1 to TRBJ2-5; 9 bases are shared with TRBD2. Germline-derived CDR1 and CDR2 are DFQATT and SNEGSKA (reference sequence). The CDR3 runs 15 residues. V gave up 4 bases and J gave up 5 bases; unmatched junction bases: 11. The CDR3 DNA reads TGCAGTGCTACCCCCGGCGGGGGGGAGGGCGAGACCCAGTACTTC. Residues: CSATPGGGEGETQYF.